This T cell receptor (beta chain) emerged from a study of T cell responses to AZD1222 COVID-19 vaccine. The study, taken as a whole, reports: Compared with day 0, the breadth and depth of the Spike-specific TCR repertoire rose significantly after two doses of AZD1222. Among the donors, most were white British and more were female, and clonal diversity was possibly underestimated. Dominant at 160-218 and 743-854, vaccine-associated CD4 TCRs also spanned spike. Unmutated variant regions are reportedly the target of nearly half of TCRs that are spike-specific.

Note on this clone: What it binds is unknown.

The data were produced by immunoSEQ multiplex PCR, yet TCRdb's version contains in-frame clones alone and is incomplete. The top ten clones hold 10% of a sample with under 55,000 clones, about 86% of them seen once. V lost 5 bases, J lost 0 bases, and 8 bases stayed unmatched. This CDR3 has 18 amino acids. Germline CDR1 is LNHDA and CDR2 is SQIVND (reference sequence). The starting material was peripheral blood, obtained on day 0 of AZD1222 vaccination. V gene TRBV19 combines with J gene TRBJ2-4; 12 bases match TRBD1. This TCR derives from an adult in good health. CDR3 sequence reads: CASSPGQGASLAKNIQYF. DNA of the CDR3: TGTGCCAGTAGTCCGGGACAGGGGGCCTCACTAGCCAAAAACATTCAGTACTTC.